A single sample gave rise to the 14 T cell receptor beta chains below, sequenced in a study of T cells in Graves' hyperthyroidism and ophthalmopathy. TCR beta CDR3 regions were amplified from RNA. First-round RT-PCR targeting the TCR CDR3 was performed with the HTBI primer set. Each CDR3 protein is one row after TCRdb ran MiXCR on the multiplex PCR reads. The data contain a few hundred thousand distinct CDR3 sequences, roughly 20% of them singletons. The sequenced material came from blood. The receptors stem from a man between 18 and 29 years old with Graves' hyperthyroidism.

This clonotype was seen ten or more times. CDR3 residues: CASSLEGSPGTTYEQYF. In DNA, the CDR3 is TGTGCCAGCAGCTTAGAGGGTTCGCCAGGGACAACCTACGAGCAGTACTTC. V usage is TRBV7-8 and J usage is TRBJ2-7; tentative D call: TRBD1 (6 bases). CDR1 is SGHVS, CDR2 FQNEAQ, per germline. With 1 base removed from V and 2 bases from J, the gap between germline ends came to 18 bases. The CDR3 spans 17 residues.

This clonotype was observed many times. The CDR3 region is CASSLAQGLNTEAFF. As DNA, the CDR3 is TGCGCCAGCAGCTTGGCCCAGGGGCTGAACACTGAAGCTTTCTTT. The rearrangement links TRBV5-1 to TRBJ1-1; D is perhaps TRBD1 (6 bases). The CDR3 is 15 residues long. Between the trimmed V and J ends, which lost 0 bases and 0 bases, there was a span of 9 bases. From germline, CDR1 is SGHRS and CDR2 YFSETQ.

The J gene is TRBJ1-1, the V gene TRBV9; 9 nucleotides line up with TRBD1. Germline values: CDR1 SGDLS, CDR2 YYNGEE. Trimming at V came to 0 bases and at J to 3 bases, leaving 15 bases not matched to a gene. The CDR3 length is 19 residues. CDR3: CASSVGAPGQGFVDTEAFF. In DNA form, the CDR3 reads TGTGCCAGCAGCGTAGGGGCCCCGGGACAGGGTTTTGTCGACACTGAAGCTTTCTTT.

At least ten counts were recorded for this clonotype. The chain combines TRBV20-1 with TRBJ2-7, with a tentative D call TRBD1 (6 bases). Between the trimmed V and J ends, which lost 0 bases and 2 bases, there was a span of 14 bases. Germline assignment: CDR1 DFQATT and CDR2 SNEGSKA (reference sequence). The CDR3 totals 15 residues. The CDR3 coding sequence is TGCAGTGCTAGAGATCCAACAGGGTCCCCCTACGAGCAGTACTTC. Its translation is CSARDPTGSPYEQYF.

This clonotype has just a few counts. The rearrangement joins TRBV29-1 to TRBJ2-7, with TRBD1 as a possible D gene (6 bases). The V end was cut by 7 bases, the J end by 0 bases, with 16 bases between. Germline values: CDR1 SQVTM, CDR2 ANQGSEA. The CDR3 totals 14 residues. The CDR3 coding sequence is TGCAGCGGTACATCGGGGACACTCTCCTACGAGCAGTACTTC. Translated, it gives CSGTSGTLSYEQYF.

This clonotype was detected ten times or more. The chain combines TRBV28 with TRBJ2-7; TRBD1 matches 8 bases. The CDR3 loop spans 15 amino acids. Looked up from germline, CDR1 is MDHEN and CDR2 is SYDVKM. The V gene end was trimmed by 8 bases and the J gene end by 3 bases; junction bases not matched to a gene: 12. The CDR3 sequence is CASSQGASRSYEQYF. CDR3 in DNA: TGTGCCAGCTCCCAGGGGGCCTCCAGGAGCTACGAGCAGTACTTC.

With regard to this clonotype: With a much larger clone just one base away, this may be a read error. The rearrangement links TRBV7-8 to TRBJ2-4; tentative D call: TRBD2 (7 bases). The CDR3 runs 18 residues. The germline gives CDR1 SGHVS, CDR2 FQNEAQ. CDR3 in amino acids: CASSPLIGGAAAKNIKYF. In nucleotides, the CDR3 is TGTGCCAGCAGCCCCCTAATAGGGGGGGCCGCGGCCAAAAACATTAAGTACTTC.

Points on this clonotype: Likely a read error: the CDR3 ends without its conserved phenylalanine or tryptophan. CDR3 region: CASSPRRPGTEAFL. The DNA of the CDR3 is TGTGCCAGCAGTCCAAGGCGGCCGGGCACTGAAGCTTTCCTT. This chain uses TRBV7-8 with TRBJ1-1, with D hard to call. Trimming removed 6 bases at V and 4 bases at J, with 15 bases between. This CDR3 region has 14 residues. Germline V gene lookup returns CDR1 SGHVS and CDR2 FQNEAQ.

CDR3 DNA: TGTGCCAGTAGTACCCGACAGGCCGATTTCAATCAGCCCCAGCATTTT. Translating gives CASSTRQADFNQPQHF. The chain links TRBV19 to TRBJ1-5; perhaps TRBD1 as D (6 bases). The V end lost 4 bases, the J end lost 3 bases, and 16 bases lay between the germline ends. The CDR3 loop spans 16 amino acids. CDR1 is LNHDA, CDR2 SQIVND, per germline (reference sequence). The full variable domain, in which reference TRBV19 and TRBJ1-5 provide the parts outside the CDR3, is DGGITQSPKYLFRKEGQNVTLSCEQNLNHDAMYWYRQDPGQGLRLIYYSQIVNDFQKGDIAEGYSVSREKKESFPLTVTSAQKNPTAFYLCASSTRQADFNQPQHFGDGTRLSIL.

A single count supports this clonotype. This chain links TRBV15 with TRBJ2-5; D possibly corresponds to TRBD2 (6 bases). CDR1 is LNHNV and CDR2 is YYDKDF in the germline V gene (reference sequence). V was cut by 1 base and J by 6 bases, with 15 bases left in between. The CDR3 loop spans 15 amino acids. CDR3 in DNA: TGTGCCACCAGCAGAGGCCGAGGGACTCCCCAGACCCAGTACTTC. Its protein is CATSRGRGTPQTQYF.

Ten or more counts support this clonotype. The chain couples TRBV10-3 to TRBJ1-2; D is unresolved. The CDR3 is 14 residues long. Germline CDR1 reads ENHRY; CDR2 reads SYGVKD. V lost 0 bases to trimming and J lost 4 bases, with 9 bases between them. The CDR3 DNA is TGTGCCATCAGTGAGTCTTTGCTTAGCTATGGCTACACCTTC. Amino acid sequence: CAISESLLSYGYTF.

This clonotype was picked up a small number of times. This rearrangement joins TRBV6-1 to TRBJ2-5; D call uncertain. CDR3 size: 12 residues. The germline CDR1 and CDR2 sequences are MNHNS and SASEGT. V was shortened by 4 bases and J by 1 base, with 4 bases between the two germline ends. The CDR3 here is CASSAVQETQYF. DNA for the CDR3: TGTGCCAGCAGTGCCGTCCAAGAGACCCAGTACTTC.

This clonotype was observed at least ten times. The rearrangement joins TRBV12-3 or TRBV12-4 to TRBJ2-7; 9 bases map to TRBD2. The CDR3 covers 16 residues. The V segment lost 4 bases and the J segment 3 bases; nucleotides outside the gene matches: 10. CDR3 DNA sequence: TGTGCCAGCAGTTCCTGGGATAGCGGGGGCCTCTACGAGCAGTACTTC. Amino acid sequence: CASSSWDSGGLYEQYF.

This clonotype has a count of ten or more. The chain is built from TRBV11-2 and TRBJ2-7, with D possibly being TRBD2 (6 bases). Germline CDR1 is SGHAT and CDR2 is FQNNGV. Trimming took off 4 bases at V and 3 bases at J, with 10 bases between the two ends. CDR3 length equals 13 residues. In DNA, the CDR3 is TGTGCCAGCAGCTCCGCGGGGATCTACGAGCAGTACTTC. It encodes CASSSAGIYEQYF.